This TCR beta chain was retrieved from a study of early T cells in non-severe SARS-CoV-2 infection (dated by TCRdb to the early 2020s). About the study as a whole: Because TCR sequencing relied on bulk RNA taken from unsorted whole blood, pairing of alpha and beta chains was not possible.

Results the study describes overall, beyond this receptor: Matching against VDJdb was skewed toward anti-spike CD8 responses, likely underestimated virus-specific expansions, and missed private and CD4 specificities.

The germline V gene (reference sequence) gives CDR1 as SEHNR and CDR2 as FQNEAQ. The CDR3 runs 12 residues from the cysteine to the phenylalanine. The read is trimmed to its CDR3 DNA, 36 bases read in frame from base 1. A case-control design nested within a healthcare worker cohort in London, UK, was used, with weekly nasopharyngeal swab PCR tests and blood sampling performed. Healthcare workers were enrolled in the week of the UK lockdown, from 23 to 31 March 2020, and were followed every week for up to roughly 16 weeks. Preparation of the library involved 5' RACE. The sequencer was a NextSeq 500. In the TCR library protocol, unique molecular identifiers were attached to individual cDNA molecules to correct for PCR bias and sequencing error. Both TCR alpha and beta chains were sequenced, and tight co-correlation was observed between alpha and beta sequence abundances in each sample. Processing in the source paper ran as follows. V gene, J gene and CDR3 annotation of TCR sequences was performed with Decombinator V4. Expanded TCRs were defined as changing significantly between any two time points under a Poisson model with p below 0.0001. TCR abundances were normalised to the total number of TCRs sequenced per sample and were expressed as counts per million. MAIT TCRs were defined by TRAV1-2 paired with TRAJ12, TRAJ20 or TRAJ33, and iNKT TCRs by TRAV10 paired with TRAJ18. VDJdb, accessed 1 November 2021, was searched for CMV, EBV and SARS-CoV-2 annotated TCRs, with TCRs annotated for multiple antigens excluded. The public reads were reanalyzed by TCRdb: fastp trimming at Q25, MiXCR alignment, in-frame beta chains only. When rows share a CDR3 protein, they turn into one entry using the most common DNA and genes. TCRdb, not the original authors, processed these V and J calls. This sample has tens of thousands of distinct CDR3 sequences in its table, and roughly 10% of those were observed once. Roughly 6% of the sample is held by the ten biggest clonotypes.

Regarding this clonotype: Its specific antigen is unknown. This may arise from a read error, as a much more abundant clone is one base away.

The material sequenced was whole blood. The TCR comes from an adult who was a healthcare worker with PCR-confirmed SARS-CoV-2 infection or an uninfected control (not recorded which). The chain is encoded by TRBV7-9 joined to TRBJ1-6, with no confident D gene call. The CDR3 protein: CASSFGNSSLHF. The nucleotide sequence reads as follows: TGTGCCAGCAGCTTCGGGAATTCATCCCTCCACTTT.